Below are 20 T cell receptor beta chains sequenced from a single sample in a study of tumor and adjacent non-tumor tissue in lung cancer. No cell sorting was done before RNA was extracted from the tissue. More than 3 cm separated this lung sample from the edge of the tumor. TCRbeta libraries were built with three rounds of nested PCR, modified from ARM-PCR. TCRdb re-called the multiplex PCR reads with MiXCR, one entry per CDR3 protein. The table records over 40,000 distinct CDR3 sequences, roughly 60% of them present only once. Sequenced: distant non-tumor lung tissue. The receptors originated from a middle-aged woman with non-small cell lung cancer.

The J gene is TRBJ2-7, the V gene TRBV20-1; 9 bases line up with TRBD2. From germline, CDR1 is DFQATT and CDR2 SNEGSKA (reference sequence). CDR3 length: 12 residues. V shed 6 bases and J 6 bases; nucleotides not matched to a gene: 6. The CDR3 loop reads CSATTSGAEQYF. CDR3 sequence (DNA): TGCAGTGCAACGACTAGCGGAGCCGAGCAGTACTTC.

In its sample, this clonotype was seen once. The rearrangement links TRBV12-3 or TRBV12-4 to TRBJ2-5; D is unresolved. V dropped 6 bases and J dropped 2 bases, with 13 bases sitting between them. The CDR3 sequence is 14 residues long. Here the CDR3 reads CASRVGLHQETQYF. CDR3 coding DNA: TGTGCCAGCAGGGTGGGATTGCATCAAGAGACCCAGTACTTC.

Comment on this clonotype: This may arise from a read error, as a much more abundant clone is one base away. J is TRBJ2-2 and V is TRBV29-1, with TRBD2 matching 8 bases. The CDR3 covers 13 residues. After removal of 8 bases from V and 6 bases from J, the junction contained 8 bases not matched to a gene. The germline gives CDR1 SQVTM, CDR2 ANQGSEA. The CDR3 sequence is CSTQDGGAGELFF. The CDR3 DNA reads TGCAGCACCCAGGACGGGGGGGCCGGGGAGCTGTTTTTT.

As regards this clonotype: A junction end diverges from the germline sequence, so it may reflect a read error. The chain uses TRBV4-1 and TRBJ2-3; TRBD1 matches at 7 bases. This CDR3 is 18 amino acids long. CDR1 is MGHRA and CDR2 is YSYEKL in the germline V gene. The CDR3 loop reads CTSSQGRQGRPYGDTQYF. In nucleotides, the CDR3 is TGCACCAGCAGCCAGGGCCGACAGGGACGGCCCTATGGGGATACGCAGTATTTT.

The table lists this clonotype with a count of one. This sequence may be a read error, since a much larger clone differs from it by one base. The CDR3 is CAWSVRDRECETQYF. The CDR3 region has the DNA TGTGCCTGGAGTGTACGTGACAGGGAATGTGAGACCCAGTACTTC. This chain connects TRBV30 to TRBJ2-5; 7 nucleotides agree with TRBD1. The junction had 9 bases not matched to a gene; V was cut back by 0 bases and J by 5 bases. This CDR3 spans 15 amino acids. The germline gives CDR1 GTSNPN, CDR2 SVGIG (reference sequence).

The chain joins TRBV28 to TRBJ2-7; D is undetermined. Germline lookup yields CDR1 MDHEN and CDR2 SYDVKM. The CDR3 covers 14 residues. Between the trimmed V and J ends, which lost 10 bases and 4 bases, there was a span of 20 bases. CDR3: CATSFRPDPYEQYF. CDR3 nucleotide sequence: TGTGCCACCTCATTCCGACCCGACCCTTACGAGCAGTACTTC.

About this clonotype: A read error may account for a junction end that differs from germline. This chain joins TRBV25-1 and TRBJ1-6; D possibly corresponds to TRBD1 (6 bases). There are 16 residues in the CDR3. Germline V gene lookup returns CDR1 MGHDK and CDR2 SYGVNS. Here the CDR3 reads CASSEFRTASHSPLNF. In DNA form, the CDR3 reads TGTGCCAGCAGTGAATTTCGGACAGCGTCGCATTCACCCCTCAACTTT.

This clonotype was counted only a few times. A read error may produce the germline difference seen at one junction end. The chain couples TRBV6-5 to TRBJ1-4, with 10 bases identical to TRBD1. Germline V CDR1 and CDR2: MNHEY, SVGAGI. The CDR3 has 16 amino acids. CDR3 DNA: TGTGCCGGCAGGTCCGGGACAGGGGCAACTAATGAAAAACTGTTTTTT. This translates into CAGRSGTGATNEKLFF.

This clonotype is labeled as medium-sized. The CDR3 is CASRDRETDTQYF. The CDR3 nucleotides are TGTGCCAGCAGAGACAGGGAGACAGATACGCAGTATTTT. This chain uses TRBV11-1 with TRBJ2-3; 7 bases are shared with TRBD1. Germline V gives CDR1 SGHAT, CDR2 FQDESV (reference sequence). V was pared by 6 bases and J by 3 bases, with 3 bases of the junction left unmatched. This CDR3 has 13 amino acids.

On this clonotype itself: Compared with germline, one end of the junction differs, possibly owing to a read error. The rearrangement uses TRBV6-6 and TRBJ2-4; no firm D call. This CDR3 is built from 14 residues. Per germline, CDR1 MNHNY and CDR2 SVGAGI (reference sequence). As DNA, the CDR3 is TGTGCCAGCGGTTACTGGGAAGCCAAAAACATTCTGTACTTC. It yields the protein CASGYWEAKNILYF.

In the case of this clonotype: The junction and the germline gene differ at one end; a read error may be behind it. V gene TRBV6-5 combines with J gene TRBJ1-1; D unresolved. Germline V gene lookup returns CDR1 MNHEY and CDR2 SVGAGI. This CDR3 is built from 13 residues. CDR3 sequence reads: CASSNGPAQETLF. CDR3 sequence (DNA): TGTGCAAGCAGCAATGGGCCAGCTCAAGAAACTTTGTTT.

A note on this clonotype: This may come from a read error, since a much larger clone is one base off. The chain has TRBV25-1 and TRBJ2-2; D not certain. CDR3 length: 16 amino acids. CDR1 and CDR2 (germline): MGHDK, SYGVNS. Here the CDR3 reads CASCEVRFGNTGELFF. The CDR3 nucleotides read TGTGCCAGCTGTGAGGTACGCTTTGGGAACACCGGGGAGCTGTTTTTT.

In regard to this clonotype: An end of the junction does not agree with germline; a read error may underlie this. J is TRBJ2-3 and V is TRBV29-1; possible D gene TRBD2, 6 bases. The CDR3 consists of 14 residues. Per the germline V gene, CDR1 is SQVTM and CDR2 is ANQGSEA. Written as DNA, the CDR3 is TGCGGCGTTTTCCCAGCGGGCCGCACAGATACGCAGTATTTT. This codes for CGVFPAGRTDTQYF.

This clonotype turned up a few times. Given a much more abundant clone one base away, this may be a read error. CDR3 in amino acids: CASRRTVGQGTITDTQYF. In DNA, the CDR3 is TGTGCCAGCAGGAGGACTGTCGGACAGGGGACTATCACAGATACGCAGTATTTT. J is TRBJ2-3 and V is TRBV6-6; 9 bases line up with TRBD1. Trimming at V came to 6 bases and at J to 2 bases, leaving 15 bases not matched to a gene. The CDR3 is 18 residues long. The germline V gene encodes CDR1 MNHNY and CDR2 SVGAGI (reference sequence).

On this clonotype itself: Since a much larger clone is just one base distant, this may be a read error. This sequence joins TRBV7-9 and TRBJ1-1, with a tentative D call TRBD1 (5 bases). Germline V gives CDR1 SEHNR, CDR2 FQNEAQ (reference sequence). The CDR3 loop spans 13 amino acids. V was clipped by 5 bases and J by 4 bases, with 11 bases between them. CDR3 DNA sequence: TGTGCCAGCAGCCCCCGACAGAGCACTGAAGCTTTCTTT. Translated, it gives CASSPRQSTEAFF.

In its sample, this clonotype was seen a few times. The junction does not match germline at one end; this may be a read error. This chain uses TRBV11-2 with TRBJ2-1, with a possible D match to TRBD2 (5 bases). Germline V gives CDR1 SGHAT, CDR2 FQNNGV. This CDR3 region has 16 residues. The CDR3 bases are TGTGCCAGCTGCTTAGATAGGTCTAGCACCTACAATGAGCAGTTCTTC. Its translation: CASCLDRSSTYNEQFF.

On this clonotype: A much larger clone lies a single base off, so this may be a read error. The chain carries TRBV6-1 and TRBJ2-7; TRBD2 is a possible D gene (5 bases). In germline, CDR1 is MNHNS, CDR2 SASEGT. The CDR3 runs 16 residues. CDR3 amino acids: CANSEAEPSPLYEQYF. CDR3 bases: TGTGCCAACAGTGAAGCGGAACCCTCCCCCCTCTACGAGCAGTACTTC.

Concerning this clonotype itself: Its ends do not fully match the called genes, so a read error is possible. The genes are TRBV11-2 and TRBJ2-3; D is unclear. Germline loops: CDR1 SGHAT, CDR2 FQNNGV. The CDR3 runs 14 residues. CDR3 sequence reads: CASSPLSAADTRYF. The CDR3 DNA sequence: TGTGCAAGTAGCCCTCTAAGCGCGGCAGATACGCGGTATTTT.

This clonotype was detected a few times. V usage is TRBV7-9 and J usage is TRBJ2-1, with 8 bases that match TRBD2. This CDR3 comprises 17 residues. V trimming: 2 bases; J trimming: 6 bases; junction bases outside the gene matches: 12. The germline V gene has CDR1 SEHNR and CDR2 FQNEAQ (reference sequence). The CDR3 coding sequence is TGTGCCAGCAGCTTAAGTATAGCGGGACGGAGATGCAATGAGCAGTTCTTC. This translates into CASSLSIAGRRCNEQFF.

This clonotype appeared many times. V gene TRBV6-5 combines with J gene TRBJ1-4, with D tentatively TRBD1 (5 bases). V was trimmed by 0 bases and J by 9 bases, leaving 14 bases between them. The CDR3 length is 15 residues. Germline CDR1 is MNHEY and CDR2 is SVGAGI. CDR3 residues: CASSYSAGTMKKLFF. The CDR3 region has the DNA TGTGCCAGCAGTTACTCGGCAGGGACCATGAAAAAACTGTTTTTT.